This entry lists 7 T cell receptor beta chains sequenced from one sample in a study of TIL therapy for anti-PD-1-resistant metastatic lung cancer. The immunoSEQ assay was v3. Assay used: immunoSEQ multiplex PCR; TCRdb lists only in-frame clones, some missing. Among about 100,000 clones listed, roughly 65% were seen once. The time point was: pre-treatment sample, taken before nivolumab and TIL therapy. Tumor tissue came from excised metastases, mostly pleural nodules or supraclavicular lymph nodes. Sequenced here: tumor tissue, sampled at baseline. Receptors originate from a person aged 25-80 years with non-small cell lung cancer.

This chain links TRBV6-2 or TRBV6-3 with TRBJ1-4; the D is unclear. The V and J ends lost 2 bases and 3 bases respectively, with 10 bases between them. CDR1 is MNHEY, CDR2 SVGEGT, per germline. CDR3 length: 15 amino acids. Written as DNA, the CDR3 is TGTGCCAGCAGTTACATGTCGGGATCTAATGAAAAACTGTTTTTT. Amino acids: CASSYMSGSNEKLFF.

A word on this clone: Other DNA sequences in this sample translate to the same CDR3. The V and J genes are TRBV14 and TRBJ2-5; D gene unclear. Germline V lookup: CDR1 SGHDN, CDR2 FVKESK. The V gene lost 3 bases and the J gene lost 5 bases, with 13 bases spanning the gap. CDR3 length equals 14 residues. CDR3 bases: TGTGCCAGCAGCCACCGCCCCCCTGAGGAGACCCAGTACTTC. Protein: CASSHRPPEETQYF.

This clone has a handful of counts. This chain links TRBV2 with TRBJ2-3; D unresolved. Germline CDR1 reads SNHLY; CDR2 reads FYNNEI. The CDR3 is 11 amino acids. Trimming left V 4 bases short and J 4 bases short, with 3 bases between. CDR3 DNA sequence: TGTGCCAGCAGTGGTGCAGATACGCAGTATTTT. This gives the protein CASSGADTQYF.

The V and J genes are TRBV5-6 and TRBJ2-5; unclear D gene. Germline CDR1 is SGHDT and CDR2 is YYEEEE. Trimming cost V 1 base and J 3 bases, with 7 bases left between them. This CDR3 region has 13 residues. CDR3 in DNA: TGTGCCAGCAGCTTGTTCGACGAAGAGACCCAGTACTTC. Translating it yields CASSLFDEETQYF.

V is TRBV5-1 and J is TRBJ1-1, with no clear D. Germline V gives CDR1 SGHRS, CDR2 YFSETQ. This CDR3 is 15 amino acids long. V dropped 0 bases and J dropped 0 bases, with 9 bases sitting between them. The CDR3 reads CASSLVGSLNTEAFF. The CDR3 DNA sequence: TGCGCCAGCAGCTTGGTAGGCAGCCTGAACACTGAAGCTTTCTTT. The complete variable domain, with remaining parts taken from reference TRBV5-1 and TRBJ1-1, reads KAGVTQTPRYLIKTRGQQVTLSCSPISGHRSVSWYQQTPGQGLQFLFEYFSETQRNKGNFPGRFSGRQFSNSRSEMNVSTLELGDSALYLCASSLVGSLNTEAFFGQGTRLTVV.

This clone was detected once. This chain joins TRBV28 and TRBJ1-5; 10 nucleotides line up with TRBD1. CDR3 length equals 15 residues. V lost 3 bases, J lost 6 bases, and 5 bases stayed unmatched. Per the germline V gene, CDR1 is MDHEN and CDR2 is SYDVKM. This chain's CDR3 is CASSFWGQGIQPQHF. The CDR3 coding sequence is TGTGCCAGCAGTTTCTGGGGACAGGGGATTCAGCCCCAGCATTTT.

The gene calls are TRBV7-9 and TRBJ2-7; D ambiguous. CDR3 length: 14 residues. Trimming took 0 bases from V and 5 from J, leaving 11 bases between them. From germline, CDR1 is SEHNR and CDR2 FQNEAQ (reference sequence). The CDR3 here is CASSLAQRSDEQYF. The CDR3 nucleotides read TGTGCCAGCAGCTTAGCGCAGAGGTCGGACGAGCAGTACTTC. The variable domain in full, completed from reference TRBV7-9 and TRBJ2-7, reads DTGVSQNPRHKITKRGQNVTFRCDPISEHNRLYWYRQTLGQGPEFLTYFQNEAQLEKSRLLSDRFSAERPKGSFSTLEIQRTEQGDSAMYLCASSLAQRSDEQYFGPGTRLTVT.